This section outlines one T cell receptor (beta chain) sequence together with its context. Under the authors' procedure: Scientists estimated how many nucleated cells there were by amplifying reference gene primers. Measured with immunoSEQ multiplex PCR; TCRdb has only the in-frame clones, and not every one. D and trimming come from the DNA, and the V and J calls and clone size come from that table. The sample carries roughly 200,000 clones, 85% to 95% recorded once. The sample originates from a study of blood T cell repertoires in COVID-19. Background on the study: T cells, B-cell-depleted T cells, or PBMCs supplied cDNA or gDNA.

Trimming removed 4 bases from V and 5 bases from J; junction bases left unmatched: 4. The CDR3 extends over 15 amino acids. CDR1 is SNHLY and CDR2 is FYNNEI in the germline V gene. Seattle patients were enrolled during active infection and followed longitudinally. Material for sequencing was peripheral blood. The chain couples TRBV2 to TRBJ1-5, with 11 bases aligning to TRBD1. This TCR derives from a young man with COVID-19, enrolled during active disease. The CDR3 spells CASSVGQGAYQPQHF. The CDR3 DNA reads TGTGCCAGCAGTGTTGGACAGGGGGCTTATCAGCCCCAGCATTTT.